The present T cell receptor beta chain was sequenced within a study of circulating and synovial CD4+ cells in juvenile arthritis. General study points: Deeper sequencing increased measured overlap with synovial clonotypes. Bulk blood CD4 samples held at least an order of magnitude more or fewer genomes than CPL. These blood cells shared more CDR3 sequences with synovium than bulk blood.

The CDR3 is 17 amino acids. Germline V CDR1 and CDR2: MNHEY, SMNVEV (reference sequence). Trimming took off 2 bases at V and 0 bases at J, with 15 bases between the two ends. For this clone: Its antigen is not known.

Using immunoSEQ multiplex PCR, the repertoire was profiled, and TCRdb retains in-frame clones only, with some absent. The sample gives fewer than 40,000 clones, 95% of which show up once; approximately 0.17% is in the top ten. The chain has TRBV27 and TRBJ2-3, with a weak D call TRBD2 (6 bases). This clonotype was sampled from a human donor with juvenile idiopathic arthritis. The sample was CD4+ T cells from blood. CDR3 protein: CASSLRGGRGSTDTQYF. In nucleotides, the CDR3 is TGTGCCAGCAGTTTACGGGGAGGCCGTGGGAGCACAGATACGCAGTATTTT.